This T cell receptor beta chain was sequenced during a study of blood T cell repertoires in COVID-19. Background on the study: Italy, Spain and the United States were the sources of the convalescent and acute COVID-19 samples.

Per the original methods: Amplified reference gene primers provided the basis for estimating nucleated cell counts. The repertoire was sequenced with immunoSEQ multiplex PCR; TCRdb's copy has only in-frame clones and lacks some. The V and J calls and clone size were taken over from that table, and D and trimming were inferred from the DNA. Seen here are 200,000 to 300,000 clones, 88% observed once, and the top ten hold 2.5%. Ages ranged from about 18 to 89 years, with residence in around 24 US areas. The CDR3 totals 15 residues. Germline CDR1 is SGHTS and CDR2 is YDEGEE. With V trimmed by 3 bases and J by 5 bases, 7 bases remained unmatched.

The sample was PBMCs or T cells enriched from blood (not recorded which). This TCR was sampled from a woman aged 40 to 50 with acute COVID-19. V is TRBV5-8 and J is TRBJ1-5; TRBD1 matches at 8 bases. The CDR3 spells CASSWADRADQPQHF. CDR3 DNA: TGTGCCAGCAGCTGGGCGGACAGGGCGGATCAGCCCCAGCATTTT.